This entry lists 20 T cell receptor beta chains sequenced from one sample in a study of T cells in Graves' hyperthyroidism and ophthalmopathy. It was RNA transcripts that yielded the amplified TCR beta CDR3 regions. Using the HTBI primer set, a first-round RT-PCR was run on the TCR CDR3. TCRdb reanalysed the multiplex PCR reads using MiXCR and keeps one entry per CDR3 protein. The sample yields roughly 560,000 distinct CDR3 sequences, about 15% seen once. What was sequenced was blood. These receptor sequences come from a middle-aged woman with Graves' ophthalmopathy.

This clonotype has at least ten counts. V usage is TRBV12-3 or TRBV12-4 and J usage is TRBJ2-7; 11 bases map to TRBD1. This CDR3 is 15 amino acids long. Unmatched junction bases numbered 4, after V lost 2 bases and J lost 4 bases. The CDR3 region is CASSLRGTGGYEQYF. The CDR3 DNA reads TGTGCCAGCAGTTTACGTGGGACAGGGGGGTACGAGCAGTACTTC.

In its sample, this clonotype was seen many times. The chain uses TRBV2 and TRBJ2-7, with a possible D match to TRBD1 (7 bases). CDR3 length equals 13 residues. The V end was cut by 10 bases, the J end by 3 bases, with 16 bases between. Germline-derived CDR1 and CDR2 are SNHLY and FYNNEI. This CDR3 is CATRRDSGYEQYF. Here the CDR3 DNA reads TGTGCCACCCGGAGGGACAGTGGCTACGAGCAGTACTTC.

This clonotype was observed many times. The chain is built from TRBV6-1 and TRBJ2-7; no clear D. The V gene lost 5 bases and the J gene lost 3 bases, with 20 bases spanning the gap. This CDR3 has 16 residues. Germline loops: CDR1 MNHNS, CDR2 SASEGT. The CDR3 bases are TGTGCCAGCAGTATGGGCCCACCGAACATTAACTACGAGCAGTACTTC. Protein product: CASSMGPPNINYEQYF.

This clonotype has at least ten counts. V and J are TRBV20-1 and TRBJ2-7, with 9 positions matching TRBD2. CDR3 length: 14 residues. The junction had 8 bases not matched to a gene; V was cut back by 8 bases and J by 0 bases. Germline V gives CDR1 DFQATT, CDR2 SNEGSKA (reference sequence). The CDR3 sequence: CSLNSGSRSYEQYF. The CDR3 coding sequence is TGCAGTCTAAATAGCGGGAGCCGCTCCTACGAGCAGTACTTC.

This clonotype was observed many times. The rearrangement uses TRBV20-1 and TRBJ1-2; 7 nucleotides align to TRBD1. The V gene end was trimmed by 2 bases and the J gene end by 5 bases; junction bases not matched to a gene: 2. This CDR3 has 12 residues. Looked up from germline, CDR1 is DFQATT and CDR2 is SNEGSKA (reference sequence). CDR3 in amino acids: CSARPGGYGYTF. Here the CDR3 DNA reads TGCAGTGCTAGACCAGGGGGATATGGCTACACCTTC.

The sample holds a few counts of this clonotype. The CDR3 DNA sequence: TGTGCCAGCAGTTTATATCCGAGGTTCGGACTAGCGGGATCTTCTCTCCCCTACGAGCAGTACTTC. Translating it yields CASSLYPRFGLAGSSLPYEQYF. The rearrangement joins TRBV27 to TRBJ2-7; 12 positions agree with TRBD2. Germline assignment: CDR1 MNHEY and CDR2 SMNVEV (reference sequence). CDR3 length: 22 amino acids. The J segment lost 2 bases and the V segment lost 1 base, leaving 21 bases of the junction unmatched.

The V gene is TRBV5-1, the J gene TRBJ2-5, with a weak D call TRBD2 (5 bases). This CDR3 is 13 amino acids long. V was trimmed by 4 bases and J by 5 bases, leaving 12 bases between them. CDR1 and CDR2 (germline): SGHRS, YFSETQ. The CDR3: CASSEGVRETQYF. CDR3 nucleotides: TGCGCCAGCAGCGAGGGCGTACGGGAGACCCAGTACTTC.

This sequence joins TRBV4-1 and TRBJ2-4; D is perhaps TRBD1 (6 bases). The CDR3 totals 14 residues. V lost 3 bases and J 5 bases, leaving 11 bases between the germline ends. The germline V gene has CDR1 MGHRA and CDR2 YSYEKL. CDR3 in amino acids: CASSHQGRENIQYF. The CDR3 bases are TGCGCCAGCAGCCATCAGGGGCGGGAAAACATTCAGTACTTC.

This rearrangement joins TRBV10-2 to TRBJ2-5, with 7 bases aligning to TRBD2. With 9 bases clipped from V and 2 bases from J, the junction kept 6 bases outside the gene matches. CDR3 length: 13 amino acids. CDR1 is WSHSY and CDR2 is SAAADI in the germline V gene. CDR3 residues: CASGARGQETQYF. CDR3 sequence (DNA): TGCGCCAGTGGGGCGCGGGGGCAAGAGACCCAGTACTTC.

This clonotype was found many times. The CDR3 loop reads CASSSRQGEGQPQHF. The CDR3 DNA reads as TGTGCCAGCAGCTCCAGACAGGGAGAGGGTCAGCCCCAGCATTTT. V and J are TRBV27 and TRBJ1-5; 7 bases are shared with TRBD1. CDR1 and CDR2 from the germline V gene are MNHEY and SMNVEV (reference sequence). Trimming removed 6 bases from V and 6 bases from J; junction bases left unmatched: 11. The length of the CDR3 is 15 residues.

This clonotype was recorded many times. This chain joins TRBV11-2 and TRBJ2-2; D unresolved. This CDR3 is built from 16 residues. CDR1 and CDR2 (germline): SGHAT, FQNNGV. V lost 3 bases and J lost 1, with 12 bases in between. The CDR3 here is CASSFGYGRNTGELFF. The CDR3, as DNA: TGTGCCAGCAGCTTCGGGTATGGGCGGAACACCGGGGAGCTGTTTTTT.

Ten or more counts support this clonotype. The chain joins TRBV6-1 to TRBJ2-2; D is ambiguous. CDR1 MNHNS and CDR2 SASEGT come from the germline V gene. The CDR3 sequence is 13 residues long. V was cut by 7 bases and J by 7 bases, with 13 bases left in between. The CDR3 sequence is CASTPFTGGELFF. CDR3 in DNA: TGTGCCAGCACCCCATTTACGGGCGGGGAGCTGTTTTTT.

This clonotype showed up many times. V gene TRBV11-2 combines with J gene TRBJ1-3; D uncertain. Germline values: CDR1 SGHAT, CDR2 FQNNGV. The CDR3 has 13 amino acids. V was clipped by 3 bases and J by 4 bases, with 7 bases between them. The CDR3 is CASSLMSGNTIYF. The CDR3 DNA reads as TGTGCCAGCAGCTTGATGTCCGGAAACACCATATATTTT.

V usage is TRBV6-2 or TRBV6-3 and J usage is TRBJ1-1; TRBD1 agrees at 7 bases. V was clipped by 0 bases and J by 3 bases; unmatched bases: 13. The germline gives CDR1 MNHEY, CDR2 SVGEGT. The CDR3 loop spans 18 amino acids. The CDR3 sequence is CASSYSRGGQAYHTEAFF. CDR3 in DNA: TGTGCCAGCAGTTACTCTCGGGGAGGACAGGCCTACCACACTGAAGCTTTCTTT.

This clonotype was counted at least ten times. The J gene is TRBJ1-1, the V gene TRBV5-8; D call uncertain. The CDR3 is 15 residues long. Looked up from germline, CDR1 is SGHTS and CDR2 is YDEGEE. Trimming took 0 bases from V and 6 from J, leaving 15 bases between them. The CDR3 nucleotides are TGTGCCAGCAGCTTGGTACCACGGGCCCTCTCTGAAGCTTTCTTT. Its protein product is CASSLVPRALSEAFF.

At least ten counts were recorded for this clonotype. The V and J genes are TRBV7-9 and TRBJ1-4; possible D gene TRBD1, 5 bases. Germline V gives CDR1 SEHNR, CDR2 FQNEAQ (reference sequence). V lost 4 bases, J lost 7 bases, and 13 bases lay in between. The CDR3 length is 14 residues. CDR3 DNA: TGTGCCAGCAGCTCAGTGGGGGTTAGTGAAAAACTGTTTTTT. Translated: CASSSVGVSEKLFF.

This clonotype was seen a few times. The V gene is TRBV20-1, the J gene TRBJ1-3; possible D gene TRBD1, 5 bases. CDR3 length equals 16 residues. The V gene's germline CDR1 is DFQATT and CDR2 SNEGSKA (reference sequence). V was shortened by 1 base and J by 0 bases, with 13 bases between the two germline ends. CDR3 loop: CSARGQGFGSGNTIYF. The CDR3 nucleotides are TGCAGTGCTAGAGGGCAGGGTTTCGGCTCTGGAAACACCATATATTTT.

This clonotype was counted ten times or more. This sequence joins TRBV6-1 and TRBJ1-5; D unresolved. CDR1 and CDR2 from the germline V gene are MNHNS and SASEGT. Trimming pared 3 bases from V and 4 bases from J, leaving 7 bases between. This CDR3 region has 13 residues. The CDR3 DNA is TGTGCCAGCAGTGATCATGGTAATCAGCCCCAGCATTTT. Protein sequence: CASSDHGNQPQHF.

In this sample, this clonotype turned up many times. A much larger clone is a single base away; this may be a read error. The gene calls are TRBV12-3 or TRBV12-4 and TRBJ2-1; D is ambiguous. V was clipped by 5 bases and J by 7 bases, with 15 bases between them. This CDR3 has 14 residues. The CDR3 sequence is CASSLPLPRNEQFF. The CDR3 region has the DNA TGTGCCAGCAGTCTCCCCCTACCTCGGAATGAGCAGTTCTTC.

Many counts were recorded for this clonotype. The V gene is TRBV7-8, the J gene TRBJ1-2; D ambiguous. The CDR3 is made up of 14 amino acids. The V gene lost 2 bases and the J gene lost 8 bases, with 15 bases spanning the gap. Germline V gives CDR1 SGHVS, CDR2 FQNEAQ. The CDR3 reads CASSLTKARGGYTF. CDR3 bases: TGTGCCAGCAGCTTAACCAAGGCCCGTGGGGGCTACACCTTC.